Below are 13 T cell receptor beta chains sequenced from a single sample in a study of spatial heterogeneity in lung cancer. The time point was: sample taken at primary tumor resection. A single record per CDR3 protein comes from TCRdb applying MiXCR to the 5' RACE reads. The sample shows about 92,000 distinct CDR3 sequences, roughly 12% of them seen only once. The input for sequencing was PBMCs, taken at surgery. Source of these receptors: a male donor with early-stage non-small cell lung cancer.

At least ten counts were recorded for this clonotype. The V gene is TRBV6-6, the J gene TRBJ1-6; D might be TRBD1 (5 bases). This CDR3 region has 13 residues. Between the trimmed V and J ends, which lost 0 bases and 10 bases, there was a span of 7 bases. Germline CDR1 reads MNHNY; CDR2 reads SVGAGI (reference sequence). CDR3 sequence (DNA): TGTGCCAGCAGTTACTCCCAGGGATCACCCCTCCACTTT. The encoded protein is CASSYSQGSPLHF.

This clonotype was counted a few times. CDR3 region: CASSSRTSGSFSQYF. For the CDR3, the DNA is TGTGCCAGCAGCTCCCGGACTAGCGGGAGTTTTTCGCAGTATTTT. V is TRBV5-5 and J is TRBJ2-3; 13 bases are shared with TRBD2. V gave up 3 bases and J gave up 10 bases; unmatched junction bases: 8. Germline V gene data show CDR1 as SGHKS and CDR2 as YYEKEE (reference sequence). This CDR3 region has 15 residues.

This clonotype was counted only a few times. The J gene is TRBJ1-4, the V gene TRBV28; D gene ambiguous. The CDR3 loop spans 13 amino acids. Per germline, CDR1 MDHEN and CDR2 SYDVKM. V was trimmed by 5 bases and J by 8 bases, leaving 12 bases between them. The CDR3 nucleotides are TGTGCCAGCAGTCTAACATACAGAGAAAAACTGTTTTTT. Translating gives CASSLTYREKLFF.

The table lists this clonotype with a few counts. This rearrangement joins TRBV28 to TRBJ2-7, with a weak D call TRBD2 (6 bases). V was clipped by 5 bases and J by 2 bases, with 16 bases between them. Germline lookup yields CDR1 MDHEN and CDR2 SYDVKM. The CDR3 sequence is 15 residues long. CDR3 region: CASSAGGSKTYEQYF. Here the CDR3 DNA reads TGTGCCAGCAGTGCCGGGGGTTCCAAGACCTACGAGCAGTACTTC.

In this sample, this clonotype turned up a few times. The chain links TRBV7-2 to TRBJ1-2; D remains ambiguous. Germline V gene lookup returns CDR1 SGHTA and CDR2 FQGNSA. Between the trimmed V and J ends, which lost 2 bases and 4 bases, there was a span of 2 bases. The CDR3 runs 11 residues. In nucleotides, the CDR3 is TGTGCCAGCAGCTTAAGCTATGGCTACACCTTC. Its protein is CASSLSYGYTF.

The gene calls are TRBV20-1 and TRBJ1-1; no clear D gene. Trimming pared 2 bases from V and 0 bases from J, leaving 7 bases between. The CDR3 spans 13 residues. In germline, CDR1 is DFQATT, CDR2 SNEGSKA (reference sequence). The CDR3 sequence: CSARYSMNTEAFF. The CDR3 nucleotides are TGCAGTGCTAGATACAGCATGAACACTGAAGCTTTCTTT.

The sample holds a few counts of this clonotype. The rearrangement links TRBV11-1 to TRBJ2-5, with TRBD2 as a possible D gene (5 bases). In germline, CDR1 is SGHAT, CDR2 FQDESV (reference sequence). V gave up 5 bases and J gave up 2 bases, with 12 bases separating them. This CDR3 comprises 14 residues. This chain's CDR3 is CASSRGSRQETQYF. CDR3 DNA sequence: TGTGCCAGCAGCCGGGGATCCAGACAAGAGACCCAGTACTTC. The full variable domain, its missing parts supplied by reference TRBV11-1 and TRBJ2-5, is EAEVAQSPRYKITEKSQAVAFWCDPISGHATLYWYRQILGQGPELLVQFQDESVVDDSQLPKDRFSAERLKGVDSTLKIQPAELGDSAMYLCASSRGSRQETQYFGPGTRLLVL.

V gene TRBV7-3 combines with J gene TRBJ1-6; 9 bases align to TRBD1. J lost 8 bases, V lost 9 bases, and 11 bases had no gene match. The CDR3 loop spans 15 amino acids. Germline-derived CDR1 and CDR2 are SGHTA and FQGTGA. In DNA form, the CDR3 reads TGTGCCAGAGGGACAGGGACCCCTCCGGATTCACCCCTCCACTTT. The encoded protein is CARGTGTPPDSPLHF.

This chain joins TRBV10-3 and TRBJ1-4, with 7 positions matching TRBD1. There are 14 residues in the CDR3. Germline lookup yields CDR1 ENHRY and CDR2 SYGVKD. The ends lost 9 bases at V and 14 bases at J; junction bases unmatched: 18. CDR3 amino acids: CAIRNEHRGGFLFF. Here the CDR3 DNA reads TGTGCCATTCGAAACGAACACAGGGGAGGGTTCCTGTTTTTT.

This clonotype has just a few counts. V and J are TRBV25-1 and TRBJ2-7, with D perhaps assigned TRBD1 or TRBD2 (5 bases each). The CDR3 sequence is 14 residues long. V was pared by 6 bases and J by 5 bases, with 17 bases between. Germline values: CDR1 MGHDK, CDR2 SYGVNS. In nucleotides, the CDR3 is TGTGCCAGCAGCTTGGGGGTGCAGTCCCACGAGCAGTACTTC. As protein: CASSLGVQSHEQYF.

The table lists this clonotype with a few counts. V usage is TRBV21-1 and J usage is TRBJ1-2; the table's D call of TRBD1 was not tested on the DNA. TRBV21-1 is shown as a pseudogene. The CDR3 has 16 residues. DNA for the CDR3: TGTGCCAGCAGCAAGGTCCGGGACAGGGGGGACTATGGCTACACCTTC. Its translation: CASSKVRDRGDYGYTF.

DNA of the CDR3: TGCGCCAGCAGCTTGGATGAGGGGGTAAACACTGAAGCTTTCTTT. Its translation is CASSLDEGVNTEAFF. The rearrangement uses TRBV5-1 and TRBJ1-1, with TRBD1 as a possible D gene (6 bases). V lost 0 bases to trimming and J lost 2 bases, with 11 bases between them. This CDR3 is 15 amino acids long. Germline CDR1 SGHRS, CDR2 YFSETQ.

With regard to this clonotype: One end of the junction does not line up with germline, which may come from a read error. V is TRBV7-7 and J is TRBJ2-5, with 9 bases identical to TRBD1. Germline V gene data show CDR1 as SSHAT and CDR2 as FNYEAQ (reference sequence). CDR3 size: 15 residues. This chain's CDR3 is CASSSSGTGKETQYF. CDR3 nucleotides: TGTGCTAGCAGCTCGTCCGGGACAGGGAAAGAGACCCAGTACTTC. The variable domain in full, with the rest retrieved from reference TRBV7-7 and TRBJ2-5, is GAGVSQSPRYKVTKRGQDVTLRCDPISSHATLYWYQQALGQGPEFLTYFNYEAQPDKSGLPSDRFSAERPEGSISTLTIQRTEQRDSAMYRCASSSSGTGKETQYFGPGTRLLVL.